The clone carrying this TCR beta chain occurred a few times. Its target is unknown. This entry is derived from a study of PD-L1 blockade in urothelial cancer. Synthetic analogs of TCR templates were spiked into every PCR. Housekeeping gene counts estimated usable DNA in FFPE tumors. Clones were read by immunoSEQ multiplex PCR, and TCRdb kept only the in-frame ones, dropping some. This sample has 35,000 to 45,000 clones, with around 34% found just once. Findings and caveats of the study: Tumor material consisted of one FFPE sample per patient, not collected immediately before treatment. Tumors from patients achieving durable benefit contained more tumor-infiltrating T lymphocytes.

This CDR3 is 14 amino acids long. Germline V gene data show CDR1 as GTSNPN and CDR2 as SVGIG (reference sequence). The V gene lost 3 bases and the J gene lost 1 base, with 13 bases spanning the gap. The origin of this receptor is a man in his 60s with urothelial cancer. Sample: tumor tissue, taken before atezolizumab (anti-PD-L1) treatment. The V and J genes are TRBV30 and TRBJ2-7; a weak D match, TRBD1 (6 bases). The CDR3 is CAWRHGTQSYEQYF. Here the CDR3 DNA reads TGTGCCTGGAGACACGGGACACAATCCTACGAGCAGTACTTC.